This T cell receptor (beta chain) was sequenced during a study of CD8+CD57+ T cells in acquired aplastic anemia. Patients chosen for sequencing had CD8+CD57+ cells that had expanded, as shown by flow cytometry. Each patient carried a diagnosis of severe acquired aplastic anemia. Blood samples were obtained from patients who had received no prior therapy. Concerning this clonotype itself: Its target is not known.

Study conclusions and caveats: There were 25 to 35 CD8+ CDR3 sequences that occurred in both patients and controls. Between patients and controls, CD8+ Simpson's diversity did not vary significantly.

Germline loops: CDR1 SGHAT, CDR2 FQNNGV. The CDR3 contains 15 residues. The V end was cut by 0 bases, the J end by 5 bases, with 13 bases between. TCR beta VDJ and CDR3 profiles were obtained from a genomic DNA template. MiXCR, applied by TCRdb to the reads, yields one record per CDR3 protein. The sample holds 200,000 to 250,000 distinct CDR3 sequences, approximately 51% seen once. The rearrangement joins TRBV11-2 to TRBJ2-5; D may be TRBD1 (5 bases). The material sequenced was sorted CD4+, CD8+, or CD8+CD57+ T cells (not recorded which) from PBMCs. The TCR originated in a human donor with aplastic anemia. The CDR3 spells CASSLDWAGSETQYF. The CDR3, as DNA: TGTGCCAGCAGCTTAGATTGGGCAGGGTCGGAGACCCAGTACTTC.